This T cell receptor (beta chain) was sequenced for a study of T cell responses to AZD1222 COVID-19 vaccine. Trimming stripped 3 bases from V and 7 bases from J, with 15 bases between. The CDR3 has 15 residues. CDR1 and CDR2 from the germline V gene are LGHNA and YNFKEQ. General study points: Scientists sampled the repertoires only once the peak T cell response had passed.

Profiled with immunoSEQ multiplex PCR; TCRdb holds only in-frame clones, not every one. Here the sample spans approximately 100,000 clones, more than 90% being singletons. Worth noting for this clone: The antigen is undetermined.

J is TRBJ2-2 and V is TRBV4-2; no clear D. This TCR was recovered from an adult in good health. This material consisted of peripheral blood, taken on day 0 of AZD1222 vaccination. CDR3 sequence: CASSQISSDRGELFF. In DNA, the CDR3 is TGTGCCAGCAGCCAGATATCGAGCGACCGCGGGGAGCTGTTTTTT.